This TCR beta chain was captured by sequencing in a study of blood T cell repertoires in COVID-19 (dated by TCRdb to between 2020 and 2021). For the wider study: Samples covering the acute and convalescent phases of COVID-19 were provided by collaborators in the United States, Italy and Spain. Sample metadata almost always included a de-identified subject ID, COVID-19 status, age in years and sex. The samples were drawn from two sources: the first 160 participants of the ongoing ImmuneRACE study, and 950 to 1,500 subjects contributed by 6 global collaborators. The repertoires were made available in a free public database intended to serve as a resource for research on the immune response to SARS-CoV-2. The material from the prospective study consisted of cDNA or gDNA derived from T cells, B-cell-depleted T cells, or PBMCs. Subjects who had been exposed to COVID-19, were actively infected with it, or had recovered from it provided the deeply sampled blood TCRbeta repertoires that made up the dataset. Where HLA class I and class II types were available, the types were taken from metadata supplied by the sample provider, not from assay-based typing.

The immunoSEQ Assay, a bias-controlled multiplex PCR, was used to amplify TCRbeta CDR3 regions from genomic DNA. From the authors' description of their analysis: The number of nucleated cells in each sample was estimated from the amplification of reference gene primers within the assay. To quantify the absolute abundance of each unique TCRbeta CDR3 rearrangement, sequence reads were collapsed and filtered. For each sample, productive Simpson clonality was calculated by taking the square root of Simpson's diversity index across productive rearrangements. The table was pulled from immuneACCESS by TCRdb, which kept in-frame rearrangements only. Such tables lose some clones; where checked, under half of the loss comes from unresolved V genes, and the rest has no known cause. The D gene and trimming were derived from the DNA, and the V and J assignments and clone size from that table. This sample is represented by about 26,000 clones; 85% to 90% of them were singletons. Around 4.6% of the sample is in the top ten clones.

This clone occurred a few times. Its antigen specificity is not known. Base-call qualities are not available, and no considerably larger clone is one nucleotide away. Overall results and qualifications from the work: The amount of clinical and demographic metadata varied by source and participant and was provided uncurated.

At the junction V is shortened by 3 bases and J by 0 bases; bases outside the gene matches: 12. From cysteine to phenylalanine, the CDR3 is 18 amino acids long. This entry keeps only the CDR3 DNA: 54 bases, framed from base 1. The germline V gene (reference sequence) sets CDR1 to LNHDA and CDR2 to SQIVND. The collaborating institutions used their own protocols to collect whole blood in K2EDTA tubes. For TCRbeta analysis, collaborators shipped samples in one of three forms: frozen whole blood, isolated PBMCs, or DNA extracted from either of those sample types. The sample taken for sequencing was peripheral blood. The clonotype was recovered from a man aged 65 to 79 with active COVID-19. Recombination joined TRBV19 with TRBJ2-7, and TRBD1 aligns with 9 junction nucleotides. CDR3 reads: CASSMVAPGQGSSYEQYF. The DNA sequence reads TGTGCCAGTAGTATGGTCGCCCCGGGACAGGGAAGCTCCTACGAGCAGTACTTC.